This entry lists 28 T cell receptor beta chains sequenced from one sample in a study of beta chain features in type 1 diabetes. Expressed TCRB transcripts were sequenced after all isolated RNA was converted to cDNA. Profiled with immunoSEQ multiplex PCR; TCRdb holds only in-frame clones, not every one. The sample lists under 400,000 clones; around 12% were seen once. Source material: naive CD4+ T cells from blood. The origin of the receptors is a man aged 18 to 29 in good health.

The J gene is TRBJ2-7, the V gene TRBV7-2; D is perhaps TRBD2 (6 bases). The CDR3 contains 14 residues. The V gene's germline CDR1 is SGHTA and CDR2 FQGNSA. V was trimmed by 5 bases and J by 1 base, leaving 12 bases between them. In DNA form, the CDR3 reads TGTGCCAGCAGCAGAGGGACTGGATCCTACGAGCAGTACTTC. It specifies CASSRGTGSYEQYF.

The V and J genes are TRBV7-2 and TRBJ2-5; maybe TRBD2 (5 bases). V lost 5 bases and J 2 bases, leaving 15 bases between the germline ends. Germline V CDR1 and CDR2: SGHTA, FQGNSA. The CDR3 consists of 15 residues. The CDR3 sequence is CASSPEGWPQETQYF. CDR3 nucleotides: TGTGCCAGCAGCCCCGAGGGCTGGCCGCAAGAGACCCAGTACTTC.

The table lists this clone with a few counts. This CDR3 is also generated by other DNA sequences in the sample. The rearrangement links TRBV30 to TRBJ2-7, with D possibly TRBD1 on 7 matching bases. The CDR3 contains 14 residues. The V end lost 0 bases, the J end lost 2 bases, and 11 bases lay between the germline ends. Germline V CDR1 and CDR2: GTSNPN, SVGIG (reference sequence). The CDR3 reads CAWSVGGTAYEQYF. In nucleotides, the CDR3 is TGTGCCTGGAGTGTAGGGGGGACAGCCTACGAGCAGTACTTC.

CDR3 protein: CASRLFNWYEQYF. CDR3 coding DNA: TGTGCCAGCAGGCTTTTCAACTGGTACGAGCAGTACTTC. V is TRBV7-2 and J is TRBJ2-7, with no clear D. CDR1 and CDR2 (germline): SGHTA, FQGNSA. The CDR3 spans 13 residues. Between the trimmed V and J ends, which lost 6 bases and 4 bases, there was a span of 13 bases.

This clone has a single count. The V and J genes are TRBV28 and TRBJ2-1, with 10 bases fitting TRBD2. CDR3 length: 18 amino acids. Germline V gives CDR1 MDHEN, CDR2 SYDVKM. The trim removed 5 bases at V and 9 bases at J, leaving 19 bases unmatched. As DNA, the CDR3 is TGTGCCAGCAGTCCCCACCCCCGGCCTAGCGGGAGTAACGGTGAGCAGTTCTTC. As protein: CASSPHPRPSGSNGEQFF.

The table lists this clone with a few counts. V gene TRBV18 combines with J gene TRBJ2-1, with D hard to call. CDR3 length equals 13 residues. Germline V gene data show CDR1 as KGHSH and CDR2 as LQKENI. Trimming left V 4 bases short and J 8 bases short, with 12 bases between. The CDR3 bases are TGTGCCAGCTCACTATCTATTCGGGATGAGCAGTTCTTC. As protein: CASSLSIRDEQFF.

J is TRBJ2-1 and V is TRBV6-1, with a weak D call TRBD1 (6 bases). V was clipped by 6 bases and J by 0 bases, with 12 bases between them. This CDR3 is 15 amino acids long. Germline V gene data show CDR1 as MNHNS and CDR2 as SASEGT. CDR3 region: CASRPTGSSYNEQFF. CDR3 DNA: TGTGCCAGCAGGCCTACAGGGAGCTCCTACAATGAGCAGTTCTTC.

This clone was seen a few times. The chain carries TRBV18 and TRBJ1-2, with 11 bases matching TRBD1. With V trimmed by 3 bases and J by 6 bases, 3 bases remained unmatched. CDR3 length equals 14 residues. In germline, CDR1 is KGHSH, CDR2 LQKENI. The CDR3 loop reads CASSPGQGGHGYTF. For the CDR3, the DNA is TGTGCCAGCTCACCGGGACAGGGGGGTCATGGCTACACCTTC.

The gene calls are TRBV7-3 and TRBJ2-3, with 10 positions matching TRBD1. The CDR3 covers 14 residues. V gave up 5 bases and J gave up 4 bases; unmatched junction bases: 3. CDR1 is SGHTA, CDR2 FQGTGA, per germline. The CDR3 region has the DNA TGTGCCAGCAGCCCTGGACAGGGGGCAGATACGCAGTATTTT. This gives the protein CASSPGQGADTQYF.

The chain links TRBV6-1 to TRBJ2-7; no definite D call. V gave up 7 bases and J gave up 3 bases, with 7 bases separating them. This CDR3 contains 11 residues. In germline, CDR1 is MNHNS, CDR2 SASEGT. CDR3 sequence reads: CASMTGYEQYF. CDR3 in DNA: TGTGCCAGCATGACTGGCTACGAGCAGTACTTC.

The genes are TRBV11-1 and TRBJ1-1, with 9 bases lining up with TRBD1. The germline V gene has CDR1 SGHAT and CDR2 FQDESV (reference sequence). J gave up 3 bases and V 4 bases, and 0 bases lay outside the gene matches. This CDR3 is built from 13 residues. CDR3 loop: CASSWTGDTEAFF. In nucleotides, the CDR3 is TGTGCCAGCAGCTGGACAGGGGACACTGAAGCTTTCTTT. The whole variable domain, filled in from reference TRBV11-1 and TRBJ1-1, reads EAEVAQSPRYKITEKSQAVAFWCDPISGHATLYWYRQILGQGPELLVQFQDESVVDDSQLPKDRFSAERLKGVDSTLKIQPAELGDSAMYLCASSWTGDTEAFFGQGTRLTVV.

Written as DNA, the CDR3 is TGTGCCAGCAGCCCAAAAACCGGGAGCTCCTACAATGAGCAGTTCTTC. This translates into CASSPKTGSSYNEQFF. V gene TRBV9 combines with J gene TRBJ2-1, with TRBD2 as a possible D gene (6 bases). Trimming cost V 4 bases and J 0 bases, with 14 bases left between them. This CDR3 has 16 amino acids. Per germline, CDR1 SGDLS and CDR2 YYNGEE.

V is TRBV9 and J is TRBJ2-5, with 11 bases matching TRBD2. The length of the CDR3 is 20 residues. The germline gives CDR1 SGDLS, CDR2 YYNGEE. V shed 3 bases, J shed 2 bases, and the junction held 18 bases outside the gene matches. The CDR3 DNA reads as TGTGCCAGCAGCGCCAGGGGGATAGCGGGGGGGCAAGTGGGTCAAGAGACCCAGTACTTC. This sequence encodes CASSARGIAGGQVGQETQYF.

The chain combines TRBV30 with TRBJ2-1; TRBD1 is a possible D gene (6 bases). With 1 base removed from V and 11 bases from J, the gap between germline ends came to 15 bases. The CDR3 totals 13 residues. In germline, CDR1 is GTSNPN, CDR2 SVGIG (reference sequence). In DNA, the CDR3 is TGTGCCTGGAGTGGGACAGAGGCCGGGCAGCAGTTCTTC. It codes for CAWSGTEAGQQFF.

V and J are TRBV7-2 and TRBJ1-4; the D is unclear. Trimming removed 1 base at V and 10 bases at J, with 10 bases between. This CDR3 region has 13 residues. Per germline, CDR1 SGHTA and CDR2 FQGNSA. The CDR3 nucleotides are TGTGCCAGCAGCTTAGACAACCCGGGAAAACTGTTTTTT. It specifies CASSLDNPGKLFF. Full variable domain (missing parts from reference TRBV7-2 and TRBJ1-4): GAGVSQSPSNKVTEKGKDVELRCDPISGHTALYWYRQSLGQGLEFLIYFQGNSAPDKSGLPSDRFSAERTGGSVSTLTIQRTQQEDSAVYLCASSLDNPGKLFFGSGTQLSVL.

The sample holds a few counts of this clone. The chain employs TRBV4-3 and TRBJ2-7, with 8 positions matching TRBD1. CDR1 and CDR2 from the germline V gene are LGHNA and YSLEER. The length of the CDR3 is 18 residues. Trimming removed 1 base from V and 3 bases from J; junction bases left unmatched: 14. The CDR3 spells CASSQVSPYWTGNYEQYF. CDR3 in DNA: TGCGCCAGCAGCCAAGTCTCGCCCTACTGGACAGGGAACTACGAGCAGTACTTC.

The V gene is TRBV4-2, the J gene TRBJ2-3; TRBD2 matches 9 bases. Losses at the gene ends were 3 bases for V and 5 bases for J; bases not matched to a gene: 9. The CDR3 runs 16 residues. Germline CDR1 reads LGHNA; CDR2 reads YNFKEQ. CDR3 in DNA: TGTGCCAGCAGCCATCCGGGCGGGAGGGCAAAAGATACGCAGTATTTT. As protein: CASSHPGGRAKDTQYF.

This clone was detected only a few times. The rearrangement joins TRBV27 to TRBJ2-7; D might be TRBD2 (5 bases). Trimming shortened V by 2 bases and J by 8 bases, and 25 bases separated the two germline ends. The CDR3 runs to 17 residues. Germline CDR1 reads MNHEY; CDR2 reads SMNVEV (reference sequence). For the CDR3, the DNA is TGTGCCAGCAGTTTAGACCCCCATCCGGGGTATTCTACGAAGCAGTACTTC. Translation: CASSLDPHPGYSTKQYF.

The rearrangement links TRBV28 to TRBJ2-3; tentative D call: TRBD1 (5 bases). Per germline, CDR1 MDHEN and CDR2 SYDVKM. CDR3 length equals 13 residues. Trimming pared 8 bases from V and 3 bases from J, leaving 12 bases between. The CDR3 bases are TGTGCCAGCTCCTCTCCAGGGACAGATACGCAGTATTTT. It is translated as CASSSPGTDTQYF. The full variable domain, its missing parts supplied by reference TRBV28 and TRBJ2-3, is DVKVTQSSRYLVKRTGEKVFLECVQDMDHENMFWYRQDPGLGLRLIYFSYDVKMKEKGDIPEGYSVSREKKERFSLILESASTNQTSMYLCASSSPGTDTQYFGPGTRLTVL.

This clone was seen a handful of times. This chain links TRBV7-2 with TRBJ2-4, with D possibly being TRBD2 (6 bases). V was cut by 3 bases and J by 0 bases, with 6 bases left in between. The germline gives CDR1 SGHTA, CDR2 FQGNSA. The CDR3 is made up of 14 amino acids. The CDR3 here is CASSFGGAKNIQYF. The CDR3 DNA is TGTGCCAGCAGCTTCGGGGGAGCCAAAAACATTCAGTACTTC.

This clone has more than one count but fewer than ten. The rearrangement links TRBV7-9 to TRBJ1-2; the D is unclear. CDR3 size: 15 residues. Looked up from germline, CDR1 is SEHNR and CDR2 is FQNEAQ (reference sequence). Trimming shortened V by 3 bases and J by 5 bases, and 16 bases separated the two germline ends. This CDR3 reads CASSFFGVGEYGYTF. CDR3 in DNA: TGTGCCAGCAGCTTCTTCGGGGTCGGAGAATATGGCTACACCTTC.

The chain employs TRBV4-1 and TRBJ1-4; D is unresolved. CDR1 MGHRA and CDR2 YSYEKL come from the germline V gene. Between the trimmed V and J ends, which lost 1 base and 13 bases, there was a span of 13 bases. There are 13 residues in the CDR3. CDR3 in amino acids: CASSQVTTGGLFF. The DNA for the CDR3 is TGCGCCAGCAGCCAAGTCACGACTGGCGGACTGTTTTTT.

V usage is TRBV30 and J usage is TRBJ2-3, with D maybe TRBD2 (5 bases). The CDR3 loop spans 15 amino acids. V lost 1 base to trimming and J lost 0 bases, with 11 bases between them. Looked up from germline, CDR1 is GTSNPN and CDR2 is SVGIG (reference sequence). CDR3 residues: CAWSADSSSTDTQYF. The CDR3 region has the DNA TGTGCCTGGAGTGCGGACTCTTCTAGCACAGATACGCAGTATTTT.

This clone was observed a handful of times. V usage is TRBV30 and J usage is TRBJ2-5, with 8 positions matching TRBD1. V was clipped by 8 bases and J by 4 bases; unmatched bases: 18. This CDR3 is 16 amino acids long. The germline V gene has CDR1 GTSNPN and CDR2 SVGIG (reference sequence). The CDR3 sequence is CAPNPGQDNRGETQYF. CDR3 in DNA: TGTGCCCCAAACCCGGGACAGGATAATAGGGGAGAGACCCAGTACTTC.

In this sample, this clone turned up a few times. V is TRBV30 and J is TRBJ2-7; 9 positions agree with TRBD1. CDR1 and CDR2 (germline): GTSNPN, SVGIG (reference sequence). Unmatched junction bases numbered 9, after V lost 3 bases and J lost 3 bases. The CDR3 is 15 residues long. The CDR3 nucleotides are TGTGCCTGGAGCCTGGGACAGGGAGGAGGCTACGAGCAGTACTTC. Translating gives CAWSLGQGGGYEQYF.

The chain has TRBV7-2 and TRBJ2-7, with no clear D. The CDR3 covers 12 residues. Germline lookup yields CDR1 SGHTA and CDR2 FQGNSA. The V end was cut by 5 bases, the J end by 4 bases, with 9 bases between. CDR3 DNA sequence: TGTGCCAGCAGCCTGCGAGTTTACGAGCAGTACTTC. This translates into CASSLRVYEQYF.

The genes are TRBV7-2 and TRBJ2-5, with D tentatively TRBD2 (5 bases). Germline values: CDR1 SGHTA, CDR2 FQGNSA. Trimming took off 1 base at V and 4 bases at J, with 13 bases between the two ends. This CDR3 contains 15 residues. This chain's CDR3 is CASSLGLASRETQYF. The CDR3 DNA sequence: TGTGCCAGCAGCTTAGGCCTGGCTAGCAGAGAGACCCAGTACTTC.

This sequence joins TRBV7-9 and TRBJ1-2; D not resolved. Looked up from germline, CDR1 is SEHNR and CDR2 is FQNEAQ (reference sequence). V was shortened by 1 base and J by 1 base, with 7 bases between the two germline ends. The CDR3 sequence is 14 residues long. In DNA, the CDR3 is TGTGCCAGCAGCTTAGACACCCATAACTATGGCTACACCTTC. Translated: CASSLDTHNYGYTF.